This TCR beta chain was identified during a study of blood T cell repertoires in COVID-19. Turning to the study itself: The United States, Italy and Spain were the sources of the acute and convalescent COVID-19 samples.

Looked up from germline, CDR1 is SNHLY and CDR2 is FYNNEI. V was shortened by 2 bases and J by 6 bases, with 11 bases between the two germline ends. CDR3 size: 15 residues. This table comes from immunoSEQ multiplex PCR, and its TCRdb copy is limited to in-frame clones, with some not included. This sample has 300,000 to 450,000 clones, with over 85% found just once. The sequence derives from a woman aged 55-75 years with COVID-19, enrolled during active disease. The sequencing input was peripheral blood. This sequence joins TRBV2 and TRBJ1-6; tentatively, D is TRBD1 (6 bases). The CDR3 is CASSETSGVNSPLHF. As DNA, the CDR3 is TGTGCCAGCAGTGAAACTTCAGGGGTTAATTCACCCCTCCACTTT. The full variable domain, completed using reference TRBV2 and TRBJ1-6, is EPEVTQTPSHQVTQMGQEVILRCVPISNHLYFYWYRQILGQKVEFLVSFYNNEISEKSEIFDDQFSVERPDGSNFTLKIRSTKLEDSAMYFCASSETSGVNSPLHFGNGTRLTVT.